This T cell receptor (beta chain) derives from a study of T cell responses to AZD1222 COVID-19 vaccine. General study findings and limits: When two AZD1222 doses had been given, Spike-specific TCR breadth and depth rose. Samples come after the peak T cell response, not at day 14. Clonal diversity may have been underestimated, and the donors were mostly white British, with more females than males. Reportedly, nearly half the spike-specific TCRs target unmutated variant regions.

Repertoires were generated with immunoSEQ multiplex PCR, while TCRdb's copy carries only in-frame clones and drops some. The sample has 100,000 to 130,000 clones; 70% to 90% are singletons. Between the trimmed V and J ends, which lost 6 bases and 7 bases, there was a span of 19 bases. The V gene's germline CDR1 is KGHSH and CDR2 LQKENI. There are 15 residues in the CDR3. Points on this clone: The antigen remains undetermined.

The chain links TRBV18 to TRBJ1-5, with a weak D call TRBD1 (5 bases). Sequenced material: peripheral blood, taken on day 0 of AZD1222 vaccination. This TCR was sampled from an adult in good health. The CDR3 DNA reads TGTGCCAGCTCGTCAAACCAGGGTGGAGAGCAGCCCCAGCATTTT. It is translated as CASSSNQGGEQPQHF.